This T cell receptor beta chain emerged from a study of shared clonotypes between healthy human individuals. General observations from the study: Of the naive CD4 clonotypes, approximately 5% were shared across a handful of donors. The four-donor shared clonotypes exceeded non-shared clonotypes in generation probability, with non-shared ones scoring lower.

Unmatched junction bases numbered 8, after V lost 0 bases and J lost 0 bases. CDR1 SQVTM and CDR2 ANQGSEA come from the germline V gene. This CDR3 has 18 residues. Cells designated naive CD8 were CD45RO-negative and were positively selected for CCR7, with terminally differentiated effector memory CD45RA+ cells excluded. The donors were all Caucasian adults (living in Nashville, Tennessee). Comment on this clone: Its target is not known.

Methods used by the authors: In the immunoSEQ data, sequences were junction-only and lacked quality scores, so filtering differed. Sequencing used immunoSEQ multiplex PCR; TCRdb keeps in-frame clones, though not all of them. V, J and clone size derive from that table, while D and trimming were established from the DNA sequence. Of nearly 600,000 clones detected, 95% to 96% appear once; the ten largest clones hold 0.095% to 0.12%. This clonotype originated in a woman in her 30s in good health. The sample consisted of naive CD8+ T cells sorted from blood. The J gene is TRBJ1-3, the V gene TRBV29-1, with 10 bases identical to TRBD1. CDR3 nucleotides: TGCAGCGTTGAAGATCATTCCCGGGACAGGGGCTCTGGAAACACCATATATTTT. Translated: CSVEDHSRDRGSGNTIYF.